Below, 10 T cell receptor beta chains from the same sample are listed, as sequenced in a study of T-cell memory formation after mild COVID-19. TCRdb independently ran MiXCR on the 5' RACE reads; one entry per CDR3 protein. The sample consists of about 420,000 distinct CDR3 sequences, less than 25% of them appearing once. The sequencing input was PBMCs or a T cell subset sorted from them (not recorded which). All receptors derive from an adult woman who had mild COVID-19 (a few samples of this study predate the infection). Cell type and time point are not known.

By share, this clonotype counts as medium-sized (0.01 to 0.1%). The CDR3 loop is CASSLNSLSGGQETQYF. As DNA, the CDR3 is TGTGCCAGCAGTCTCAACTCATTAAGCGGGGGACAAGAGACCCAGTACTTC. The chain employs TRBV3-1 and TRBJ2-5; 8 bases are shared with TRBD2. This CDR3 has 17 residues. Germline CDR1 LGHDT, CDR2 YNNKEL (reference sequence). The J segment lost 2 bases and the V segment lost 6 bases, leaving 14 bases of the junction unmatched.

The CDR3: CSAWRGQSGNTIYF. DNA for the CDR3: TGCAGTGCTTGGAGGGGCCAATCTGGAAACACCATATATTTT. This rearrangement joins TRBV20-1 to TRBJ1-3; a possible D gene is TRBD1 (5 bases). CDR1 and CDR2 from the germline V gene are DFQATT and SNEGSKA (reference sequence). The V end lost 5 bases, the J end lost 1 base, and 12 bases lay between the germline ends. The CDR3 covers 14 residues.

This clonotype was recorded many times. CDR3 DNA sequence: TGTGCCACCAGCACCCAGGGGCAACCCGGGCAGTACTTC. This encodes CATSTQGQPGQYF. The chain has TRBV15 and TRBJ2-7; D possibly corresponds to TRBD1 (6 bases). The CDR3 is 13 residues long. Germline loops: CDR1 LNHNV, CDR2 YYDKDF (reference sequence). The V end was cut by 4 bases, the J end by 9 bases, with 16 bases between.

The genes are TRBV4-1 and TRBJ2-2, with a possible D match to TRBD1 (6 bases). The CDR3 is 15 residues long. Between the trimmed V and J ends, which lost 3 bases and 1 base, there was a span of 9 bases. Germline-derived CDR1 and CDR2 are MGHRA and YSYEKL. As DNA, the CDR3 is TGCGCCAGCAGCCAGGAGGACAGGAACACCGGGGAGCTGTTTTTT. It is translated as CASSQEDRNTGELFF.

The V call is TRBV13, the J call TRBJ2-2; D is possibly TRBD2 (6 bases). Per the germline V gene, CDR1 is PRHDT and CDR2 is FYEKMQ (reference sequence). V shed 4 bases and J shed 6 bases, with 9 bases lying between them. CDR3 length: 13 residues. CDR3 nucleotide sequence: TGTGCCAGCAGCTCCGGGAGTCCCGGGGAGCTGTTTTTT. Encoded protein: CASSSGSPGELFF.

The chain recombines TRBV9 with TRBJ2-1; D may be TRBD1 or TRBD2 (5 bases each). Germline V gene lookup returns CDR1 SGDLS and CDR2 YYNGEE. V shed 1 base and J shed 4 bases, with 15 bases lying between them. This CDR3 region has 16 residues. The CDR3 region has the DNA TGTGCCAGCAGCGTAAGAGGGACGCCCGGGTACAATGAGCAGTTCTTC. It specifies CASSVRGTPGYNEQFF.

The J gene is TRBJ1-1, the V gene TRBV5-1; possible D gene TRBD1, 5 bases. In germline, CDR1 is SGHRS, CDR2 YFSETQ. The CDR3 sequence is 15 residues long. Trimming shortened V by 2 bases and J by 2 bases, and 13 bases separated the two germline ends. The CDR3, as DNA: TGCGCCAGCAGCTTATCGACAGTCCGAAACACTGAAGCTTTCTTT. Its translation: CASSLSTVRNTEAFF.

This clonotype showed up just a few times. This CDR3 is CSVGRVGAGPYEQYF. CDR3 coding DNA: TGCAGCGTTGGTAGGGTCGGAGCGGGCCCCTACGAGCAGTACTTC. V is TRBV29-1 and J is TRBJ2-7; a weak D match, TRBD2 (6 bases). The CDR3 is 15 residues long. V was cut by 4 bases and J by 2 bases, with 18 bases left in between. Germline V gene lookup returns CDR1 SQVTM and CDR2 ANQGSEA.

The V and J genes are TRBV6-1 and TRBJ1-2, with D perhaps matching TRBD1 (5 bases). V gave up 3 bases and J gave up 4 bases, with 12 bases separating them. The CDR3 has 14 amino acids. Germline V gene lookup returns CDR1 MNHNS and CDR2 SASEGT. The CDR3 coding sequence is TGTGCCAGCAGTGAGCAACAGGACGGCTATGGCTACACCTTC. It translates to CASSEQQDGYGYTF.

There are a few counts of this clonotype. V usage is TRBV12-3 or TRBV12-4 and J usage is TRBJ1-1; 8 bases line up with TRBD1. The CDR3 length is 16 residues. The V segment lost 5 bases and the J segment 3 bases; nucleotides outside the gene matches: 11. The CDR3: CASSPLPGQGDTEAFF. CDR3 DNA: TGTGCCAGCAGTCCTTTACCAGGACAGGGAGACACTGAAGCTTTCTTT.